These 13 T cell receptor beta chains were sequenced from one sample in a study of a mutant IDH1 vaccine in newly diagnosed glioma. Time point noted: week 35, safety follow-up. In the vaccine, a single dose held 300 ug of the mutant IDH1 20-mer peptide, along with topical imiquimod. TCRdb's copy holds only in-frame clones and misses some; the assay was immunoSEQ multiplex PCR. Counted here are under 35,000 clones, about three quarters occurring once; the ten biggest clones make up approximately 7.5%. The antigens for these receptors are not known. The sample consisted of PBMCs, taken from a glioma patient whose treatment included an IDH1 peptide vaccine. Every receptor here comes from a man aged 45-60 years with glioma.

This chain connects TRBV2 to TRBJ1-2, with 7 nucleotides matching TRBD1. CDR3 size: 14 residues. V trimming: 5 bases; J trimming: 1 base; junction bases outside the gene matches: 4. The germline CDR1 and CDR2 sequences are SNHLY and FYNNEI. The CDR3 bases are TGTGCCAGCAGTTGGGGACAGATTAACTATGGCTACACCTTC. Its protein product is CASSWGQINYGYTF.

The rearrangement joins TRBV20-1 to TRBJ2-5; TRBD1 is a possible D gene (6 bases). V was cut by 5 bases and J by 4 bases, with 8 bases left in between. Germline V gene sequence: CDR1 DFQATT, CDR2 SNEGSKA (reference sequence). The CDR3 consists of 11 residues. CDR3 in DNA: TGCAGTGCTCCAGGGGTAGAGACCCAGTACTTC. Protein: CSAPGVETQYF.

The chain has TRBV25-1 and TRBJ2-7, with 9 bases lining up with TRBD1. The CDR3 totals 15 residues. Looked up from germline, CDR1 is MGHDK and CDR2 is SYGVNS. The V segment lost 3 bases and the J segment 3 bases; nucleotides outside the gene matches: 6. This CDR3 reads CASSEGAGQGYEQYF. Written as DNA, the CDR3 is TGTGCCAGCAGTGAGGGCGCGGGACAGGGCTACGAGCAGTACTTC.

This clone was seen only once. The chain has TRBV14 and TRBJ2-5; unclear D gene. V was pared by 0 bases and J by 4 bases, with 9 bases between. CDR3 size: 14 residues. Germline values: CDR1 SGHDN, CDR2 FVKESK. The CDR3 DNA follows: TGTGCCAGCAGCCAAGATCTGCCGGGAGAGACCCAGTACTTC. It encodes CASSQDLPGETQYF.

This chain uses TRBV30 with TRBJ1-4; TRBD1 might be the D (5 bases). CDR3 size: 12 residues. Germline V gene data show CDR1 as GTSNPN and CDR2 as SVGIG (reference sequence). Between the trimmed V and J ends, which lost 2 bases and 12 bases, there was a span of 13 bases. The CDR3 here is CAWSPDSGQLFF. DNA of the CDR3: TGTGCCTGGAGTCCAGACAGCGGGCAACTGTTTTTT.

The chain has TRBV15 and TRBJ1-3, with D maybe TRBD1 (5 bases). Germline V gene sequence: CDR1 LNHNV, CDR2 YYDKDF (reference sequence). The V gene lost 5 bases and the J gene lost 1 base, with 15 bases spanning the gap. The CDR3 has 16 residues. The CDR3 bases are TGTGCCACCAGCGGAGGAACAGGACGTTCTGGAAACACCATATATTTT. Protein product: CATSGGTGRSGNTIYF.

This clone was seen just once. The CDR3 is CASSSQWTFGKLFF. DNA of the CDR3: TGTGCCAGCAGCTCACAGTGGACTTTCGGAAAACTGTTTTTT. The chain combines TRBV7-9 with TRBJ1-4; D is ambiguous. The V end was cut by 4 bases, the J end by 10 bases, with 16 bases between. This CDR3 contains 14 residues. The V gene's germline CDR1 is SEHNR and CDR2 FQNEAQ (reference sequence).

The chain recombines TRBV4-3 with TRBJ1-4; weak D call: TRBD1 (5 bases). The CDR3 runs 14 residues. Germline lookup yields CDR1 LGHNA and CDR2 YSLEER. With 8 bases removed from V and 7 bases from J, the gap between germline ends came to 17 bases. As DNA, the CDR3 is TGCGCCAGCCGAGTTGCGCAGGGTTTTGAAAAACTGTTTTTT. Encoded protein: CASRVAQGFEKLFF.

V and J are TRBV27 and TRBJ1-1, with D unresolved. Deletions cut 0 bases from V and 1 base from J, with 9 bases between. This CDR3 has 15 residues. Germline V gene sequence: CDR1 MNHEY, CDR2 SMNVEV (reference sequence). The CDR3, as DNA: TGTGCCAGCAGTTTATCACCGGACGAGAACACTGAAGCTTTCTTT. Amino acid sequence: CASSLSPDENTEAFF.

V gene TRBV2 combines with J gene TRBJ1-4, with TRBD1 identical over 7 bases. The V segment lost 7 bases and the J segment 5 bases; nucleotides outside the gene matches: 4. Germline values: CDR1 SNHLY, CDR2 FYNNEI. This CDR3 is built from 13 residues. CDR3 coding DNA: TGTGCCAGCAAGGACAGGTCGAATGAAAAACTGTTTTTT. This codes for CASKDRSNEKLFF.

The chain couples TRBV10-3 to TRBJ1-3; D remains ambiguous. Germline CDR1 reads ENHRY; CDR2 reads SYGVKD. Trimming removed 11 bases from V and 0 bases from J, with 20 bases in between. The CDR3 totals 16 residues. The CDR3 sequence is CAVSPFPDPSGNTIYF. CDR3 sequence (DNA): TGTGCCGTATCCCCCTTTCCGGACCCCTCTGGAAACACCATATATTTT.

This sequence joins TRBV13 and TRBJ2-2; D uncertain. V gave up 3 bases and J gave up 5 bases, with 1 base separating them. CDR1 and CDR2 from the germline V gene are PRHDT and FYEKMQ (reference sequence). The length of the CDR3 is 11 residues. CDR3 bases: TGTGCCAGCAGCTTGACCGGGGAGCTGTTTTTT. Residues: CASSLTGELFF.

The genes are TRBV4-1 and TRBJ1-5, with 11 bases aligning to TRBD1. The V gene's germline CDR1 is MGHRA and CDR2 YSYEKL. J lost 2 bases, V lost 2 bases, and 8 bases had no gene match. The CDR3 has 18 residues. The CDR3 coding sequence is TGCGCCAGCAGCCAACGGACAGGGGGCATCGCTGGCAATCAGCCCCAGCATTTT. It translates to CASSQRTGGIAGNQPQHF.